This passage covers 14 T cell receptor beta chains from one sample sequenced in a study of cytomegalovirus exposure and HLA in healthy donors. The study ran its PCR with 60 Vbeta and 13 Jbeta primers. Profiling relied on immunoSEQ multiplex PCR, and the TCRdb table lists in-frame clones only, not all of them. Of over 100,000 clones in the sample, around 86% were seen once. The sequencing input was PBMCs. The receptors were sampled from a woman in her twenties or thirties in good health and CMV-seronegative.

This chain's CDR3 is CASGTANTNYGYTF. As DNA, the CDR3 is TGCGCCAGCGGGACAGCAAATACTAACTATGGCTACACCTTC. V gene TRBV5-1 combines with J gene TRBJ1-2; 7 positions match TRBD1. This CDR3 is 14 amino acids long. The junction had 6 bases not matched to a gene; V was cut back by 7 bases and J by 0 bases. In germline, CDR1 is SGHRS, CDR2 YFSETQ. The full variable domain, in which reference TRBV5-1 and TRBJ1-2 provide the parts outside the CDR3, is KAGVTQTPRYLIKTRGQQVTLSCSPISGHRSVSWYQQTPGQGLQFLFEYFSETQRNKGNFPGRFSGRQFSNSRSEMNVSTLELGDSALYLCASGTANTNYGYTFGSGTRLTVV.

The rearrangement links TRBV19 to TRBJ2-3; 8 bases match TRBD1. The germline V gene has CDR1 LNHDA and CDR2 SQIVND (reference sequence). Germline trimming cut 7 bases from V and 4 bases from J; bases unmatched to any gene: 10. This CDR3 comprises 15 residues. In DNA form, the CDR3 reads TGTGCCAGTACCAACAGGGGGGCAAGCCCAGATACGCAGTATTTT. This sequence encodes CASTNRGASPDTQYF.

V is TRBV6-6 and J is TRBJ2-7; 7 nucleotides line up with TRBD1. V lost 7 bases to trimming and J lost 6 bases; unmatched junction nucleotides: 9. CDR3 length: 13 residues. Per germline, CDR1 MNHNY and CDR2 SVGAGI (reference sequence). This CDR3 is CASKSLTGFEQYF. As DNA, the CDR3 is TGTGCCAGCAAGTCTCTGACAGGGTTCGAGCAGTACTTC.

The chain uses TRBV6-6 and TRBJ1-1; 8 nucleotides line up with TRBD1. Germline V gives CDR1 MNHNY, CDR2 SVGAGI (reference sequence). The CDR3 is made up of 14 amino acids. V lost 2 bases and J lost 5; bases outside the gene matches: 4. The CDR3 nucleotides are TGTGCCAGCAGTTACGTCAGGGGGCGGACTGAAGCTTTCTTT. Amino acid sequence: CASSYVRGRTEAFF.

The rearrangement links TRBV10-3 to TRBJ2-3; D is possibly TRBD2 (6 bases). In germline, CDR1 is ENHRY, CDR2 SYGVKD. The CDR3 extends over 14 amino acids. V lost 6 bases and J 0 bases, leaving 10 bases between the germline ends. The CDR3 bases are TGTGCCATCAGGGAAGCGGGTAGCACAGATACGCAGTATTTT. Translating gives CAIREAGSTDTQYF.

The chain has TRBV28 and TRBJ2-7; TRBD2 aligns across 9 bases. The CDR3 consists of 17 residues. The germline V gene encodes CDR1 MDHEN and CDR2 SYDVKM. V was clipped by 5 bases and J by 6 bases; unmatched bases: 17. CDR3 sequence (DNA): TGTGCCAGCAGTCCCCCCGGAGGGAGCGGGAGGTCGTGCGAGCAGTACTTC. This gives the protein CASSPPGGSGRSCEQYF. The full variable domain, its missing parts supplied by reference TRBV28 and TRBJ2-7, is DVKVTQSSRYLVKRTGEKVFLECVQDMDHENMFWYRQDPGLGLRLIYFSYDVKMKEKGDIPEGYSVSREKKERFSLILESASTNQTSMYLCASSPPGGSGRSCEQYFGPGTRLTVT.

The CDR3, as DNA: TGTGCCAGCAGTGAATCGGGGACAATTAGGAATGAAAAACTGTTTTTT. This encodes CASSESGTIRNEKLFF. The chain joins TRBV25-1 to TRBJ1-4; tentatively, D is TRBD1 (6 bases). Trimming removed 1 base from V and 5 bases from J, with 14 bases in between. Germline V CDR1 and CDR2: MGHDK, SYGVNS. The CDR3 totals 16 residues.

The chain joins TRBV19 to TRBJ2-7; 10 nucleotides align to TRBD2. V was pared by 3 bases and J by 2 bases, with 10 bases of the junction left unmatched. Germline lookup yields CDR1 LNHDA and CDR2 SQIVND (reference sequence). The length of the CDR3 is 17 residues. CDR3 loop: CASSISGRVPQTYEQYF. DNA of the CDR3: TGTGCCAGTAGTATCAGCGGGAGGGTGCCCCAAACCTACGAGCAGTACTTC.

CDR3 residues: CASSPGQDPYEQYF. The CDR3 bases are TGTGCCAGCAGCCCGGGACAGGATCCCTACGAGCAGTACTTC. V gene TRBV11-2 combines with J gene TRBJ2-7, with 8 nucleotides matching TRBD1. After removal of 5 bases from V and 2 bases from J, the junction contained 5 bases not matched to a gene. The CDR3 spans 14 residues. Looked up from germline, CDR1 is SGHAT and CDR2 is FQNNGV.

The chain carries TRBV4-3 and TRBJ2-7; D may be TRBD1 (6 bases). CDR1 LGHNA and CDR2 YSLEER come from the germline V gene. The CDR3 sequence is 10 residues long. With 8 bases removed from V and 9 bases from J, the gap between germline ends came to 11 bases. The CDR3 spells CASRKQGQYF. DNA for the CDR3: TGCGCCAGCCGCAAACAGGGGCAGTACTTC.

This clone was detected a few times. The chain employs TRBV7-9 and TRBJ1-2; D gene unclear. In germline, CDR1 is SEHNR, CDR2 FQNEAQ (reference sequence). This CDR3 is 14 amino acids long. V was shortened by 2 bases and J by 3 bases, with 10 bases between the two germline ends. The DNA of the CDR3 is TGTGCCAGCAGCTTAACCTCGGTCGACTATGGCTACACCTTC. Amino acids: CASSLTSVDYGYTF.

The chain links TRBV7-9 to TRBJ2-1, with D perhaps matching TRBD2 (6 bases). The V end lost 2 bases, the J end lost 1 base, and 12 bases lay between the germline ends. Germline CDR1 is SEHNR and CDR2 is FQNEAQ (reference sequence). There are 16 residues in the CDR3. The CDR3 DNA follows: TGTGCCAGCAGCTTACCAGCGGGCACTTCCTACAATGAGCAGTTCTTC. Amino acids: CASSLPAGTSYNEQFF.

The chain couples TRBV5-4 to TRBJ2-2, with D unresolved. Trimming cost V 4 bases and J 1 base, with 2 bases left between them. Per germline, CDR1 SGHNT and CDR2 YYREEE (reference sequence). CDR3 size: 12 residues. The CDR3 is CASSQNTGELFF. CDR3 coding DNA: TGTGCCAGCAGCCAGAACACCGGGGAGCTGTTTTTT.

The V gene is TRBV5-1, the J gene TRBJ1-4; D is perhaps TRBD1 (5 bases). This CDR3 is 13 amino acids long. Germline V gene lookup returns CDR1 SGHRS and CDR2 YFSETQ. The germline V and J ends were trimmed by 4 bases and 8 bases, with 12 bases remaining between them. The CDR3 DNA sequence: TGCGCCAGCAGCCCGGGGGTTCAGGAAAAACTGTTTTTT. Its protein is CASSPGVQEKLFF.